The 28 T cell receptor beta chains below were found in one sample sequenced in a study of blood T cell repertoires in COVID-19. The assay was immunoSEQ multiplex PCR, and TCRdb's table has in-frame clones only and misses some. The table includes 110,000 or so clones, 85% detected once. Material for sequencing was peripheral blood. These receptors originate from a man aged 50 or older with acute or convalescent COVID-19.

J is TRBJ1-5 and V is TRBV7-2; TRBD1 aligns across 7 bases. CDR1 SGHTA and CDR2 FQGNSA come from the germline V gene. This CDR3 region has 15 residues. The J segment lost 4 bases and the V segment lost 1 base, leaving 4 bases of the junction unmatched. For the CDR3, the DNA is TGTGCCAGCAGCTTAGGCGGGACAGATAATCAGCCCCAGCATTTT. This codes for CASSLGGTDNQPQHF.

The chain employs TRBV10-2 and TRBJ2-7, with TRBD2 matching over 7 bases. Germline V lookup: CDR1 WSHSY, CDR2 SAAADI. This CDR3 has 15 residues. Trimming cost V 0 bases and J 3 bases; bases outside gene matches: 5. CDR3 in DNA: TGCGCCAGCAGTGAGTCCGGACTAGACGGCTACGAGCAGTACTTC. Protein: CASSESGLDGYEQYF.

CDR3 amino acids: CASSRGQSNSPLHF. CDR3 sequence (DNA): TGTGCCAGCAGCCGGGGACAGTCAAATTCACCCCTCCACTTT. This rearrangement joins TRBV5-4 to TRBJ1-6, with TRBD1 matching over 7 bases. V trimming: 4 bases; J trimming: 7 bases; junction bases outside the gene matches: 5. There are 14 residues in the CDR3. Germline CDR1 SGHNT, CDR2 YYREEE (reference sequence).

The V gene is TRBV5-5, the J gene TRBJ2-7, with 10 bases that match TRBD1. CDR1 is SGHKS and CDR2 is YYEKEE in the germline V gene (reference sequence). V trimming: 1 base; J trimming: 5 bases; junction bases outside the gene matches: 12. The CDR3 spans 17 residues. The CDR3 loop is CASSLLRRTGGSDEQYF. The CDR3 DNA reads as TGTGCCAGCAGCTTGCTCCGAAGGACAGGGGGTAGCGACGAGCAGTACTTC. The full variable domain, rest sourced from reference TRBV5-5 and TRBJ2-7, is DAGVTQSPTHLIKTRGQQVTLRCSPISGHKSVSWYQQVLGQGPQFIFQYYEKEERGRGNFPDRFSARQFPNYSSELNVNALLLGDSALYLCASSLLRRTGGSDEQYFGPGTRLTVT.

Written as DNA, the CDR3 is TGTGCCAGCAGCTTAGGAGGTGTCGGCAGAAATGAAAAACTGTTTTTT. It codes for CASSLGGVGRNEKLFF. The V and J genes are TRBV11-3 and TRBJ1-4, with no clear D. The V end lost 1 base, the J end lost 5 bases, and 14 bases lay between the germline ends. This CDR3 has 16 residues. The germline CDR1 and CDR2 sequences are SGHNT and YENEEA.

The chain couples TRBV5-6 to TRBJ2-7; D might be TRBD1 (6 bases). The germline V gene encodes CDR1 SGHDT and CDR2 YYEEEE. This CDR3 is 15 amino acids long. Trimming cost V 4 bases and J 6 bases, with 20 bases left between them. DNA for the CDR3: TGTGCCAGCAGCCCGACAGGTCGGGGCGGAGTCGAGCAGTACTTC. Its protein product is CASSPTGRGGVEQYF.

The chain is built from TRBV11-2 and TRBJ2-5, with 8 bases that match TRBD1. The CDR3 consists of 15 residues. V lost 4 bases to trimming and J lost 2 bases; unmatched junction nucleotides: 6. Germline lookup yields CDR1 SGHAT and CDR2 FQNNGV. The CDR3 bases are TGTGCCAGCAGCTCTGGCAGGGGGCCTCAAGAGACCCAGTACTTC. It specifies CASSSGRGPQETQYF.

The CDR3 DNA follows: TGCAGTGCTAGTTTAGGGGTCAGGCGTGGCTACACCTTC. This gives the protein CSASLGVRRGYTF. This sequence joins TRBV20-1 and TRBJ1-2; a possible D gene is TRBD1 (5 bases). Looked up from germline, CDR1 is DFQATT and CDR2 is SNEGSKA (reference sequence). V lost 3 bases, J lost 7 bases, and 15 bases lay in between. CDR3 size: 13 residues.

The chain has TRBV28 and TRBJ1-5, with TRBD1 as a possible D gene (6 bases). In germline, CDR1 is MDHEN, CDR2 SYDVKM. The CDR3 extends over 14 amino acids. The V and J ends lost 8 bases and 3 bases respectively, with 14 bases between them. Written as DNA, the CDR3 is TGTGCCAGCCGAGGGGGGGGGCCCAATCAGCCCCAGCATTTT. It codes for CASRGGGPNQPQHF.

The V and J genes are TRBV24-1 and TRBJ2-2, with no clear D. Germline V CDR1 and CDR2: KGHDR, SFDVKD. Trimming removed 9 bases at V and 7 bases at J, with 8 bases between. This CDR3 has 11 amino acids. The CDR3 sequence: CATSEDGELFF. CDR3 nucleotides: TGTGCCACCTCAGAGGACGGGGAGCTGTTTTTT.

CDR3 residues: CASSPQTGGAGEKLFF. The DNA of the CDR3 is TGTGCCAGCAGCCCCCAAACGGGAGGTGCGGGTGAAAAACTGTTTTTT. This rearrangement joins TRBV9 to TRBJ1-4; the D is unclear. V lost 4 bases to trimming and J lost 7 bases, with 20 bases between them. Germline loops: CDR1 SGDLS, CDR2 YYNGEE. CDR3 size: 16 residues. The complete variable domain, with remaining parts taken from reference TRBV9 and TRBJ1-4, reads DSGVTQTPKHLITATGQRVTLRCSPRSGDLSVYWYQQSLDQGLQFLIQYYNGEERAKGNILERFSAQQFPDLHSELNLSSLELGDSALYFCASSPQTGGAGEKLFFGSGTQLSVL.

The V call is TRBV2, the J call TRBJ1-4, with D unresolved. The CDR3 totals 12 residues. Germline CDR1 SNHLY, CDR2 FYNNEI. V lost 4 bases and J 12 bases, leaving 12 bases between the germline ends. In DNA form, the CDR3 reads TGTGCCAGCAGTGTGAGGAGACGGGAACTGTTTTTT. Translation: CASSVRRRELFF.

In this sample, this clone turned up a few times. The rearrangement uses TRBV6-1 and TRBJ1-3; the D gene is possibly TRBD1 (6 bases). The ends were cut back, 5 bases at V and 4 bases at J, with 9 bases in the middle. The CDR3 contains 13 residues. The germline V gene has CDR1 MNHNS and CDR2 SASEGT. As DNA, the CDR3 is TGTGCCAGCAGTCAGGGGCCCGGAAACACCATATATTTT. It encodes CASSQGPGNTIYF.

The chain recombines TRBV5-1 with TRBJ2-7; tentatively, D is TRBD1 (7 bases). The ends were cut back, 5 bases at V and 1 base at J, with 16 bases in the middle. The CDR3 runs to 15 residues. Looked up from germline, CDR1 is SGHRS and CDR2 is YFSETQ. CDR3 DNA sequence: TGCGCCAGCAGTTTGTGGGGGGACAGTTCCTACGAGCAGTACTTC. Amino acids: CASSLWGDSSYEQYF.

This clone was detected only once. The chain links TRBV9 to TRBJ2-3; perhaps TRBD2 as D (6 bases). CDR1 and CDR2 from the germline V gene are SGDLS and YYNGEE. The CDR3 is made up of 16 amino acids. Trimming took 0 bases from V and 4 from J, leaving 15 bases between them. The CDR3 sequence is CASSVVPGVGADTQYF. The CDR3, as DNA: TGTGCCAGCAGCGTAGTCCCGGGGGTGGGGGCAGATACGCAGTATTTT.

The chain has TRBV6-5 and TRBJ2-7, with 8 bases lining up with TRBD1. The CDR3 spans 15 residues. Germline CDR1 MNHEY, CDR2 SVGAGI. Trimming cost V 1 base and J 4 bases; bases outside gene matches: 6. As DNA, the CDR3 is TGTGCCAGCAGTTACTTGGGGACAGGCTTATACGAGCAGTACTTC. Translation gives CASSYLGTGLYEQYF.

The J gene is TRBJ2-7, the V gene TRBV9; no clear D. The CDR3 length is 14 residues. The V end was cut by 0 bases, the J end by 0 bases, with 7 bases between. The germline gives CDR1 SGDLS, CDR2 YYNGEE. CDR3 amino acids: CASSVGASSYEQYF. CDR3 nucleotides: TGTGCCAGCAGCGTAGGGGCCAGCTCCTACGAGCAGTACTTC.

The V gene is TRBV28, the J gene TRBJ1-5, with D maybe TRBD1 (6 bases). The CDR3 extends over 15 amino acids. V lost 3 bases to trimming and J lost 1 base, with 10 bases between them. Germline lookup yields CDR1 MDHEN and CDR2 SYDVKM. The CDR3 nucleotides read TGTGCCAGCAGTTTTGGGGGCGCGAGCAATCAGCCCCAGCATTTT. Protein sequence: CASSFGGASNQPQHF.

The CDR3 is CASSSGQRNTEAFF. The CDR3 region has the DNA TGTGCCAGCTCATCGGGACAGCGGAACACTGAAGCTTTCTTT. The rearrangement uses TRBV18 and TRBJ1-1, with 7 bases fitting TRBD1. The CDR3 is 14 residues long. Germline CDR1 and CDR2: KGHSH and LQKENI. The trim removed 5 bases at V and 1 base at J, leaving 4 bases unmatched. The variable domain in full, completed from reference TRBV18 and TRBJ1-1, reads NAGVMQNPRHLVRRRGQEARLRCSPMKGHSHVYWYRQLPEEGLKFMVYLQKENIIDESGMPKERFSAEFPKEGPSILRIQQVVRGDSAAYFCASSSGQRNTEAFFGQGTRLTVV.

This chain joins TRBV15 and TRBJ2-5; D perhaps matches TRBD2 (6 bases). The CDR3 contains 15 residues. Germline CDR1 LNHNV, CDR2 YYDKDF (reference sequence). The V gene lost 0 bases and the J gene lost 4 bases, with 12 bases spanning the gap. The CDR3 region has the DNA TGTGCCACCAGCAGAGATCGCGGCGGGGTAGAGACCCAGTACTTC. It encodes CATSRDRGGVETQYF.

The V call is TRBV19, the J call TRBJ1-1; D not certain. The germline V gene has CDR1 LNHDA and CDR2 SQIVND (reference sequence). Trimming removed 7 bases at V and 4 bases at J, with 13 bases between. This CDR3 spans 13 amino acids. In DNA, the CDR3 is TGTGCCAGTAACTCCGGGGAAAGCACTGAAGCTTTCTTT. Its translation: CASNSGESTEAFF.

This chain joins TRBV11-2 and TRBJ2-1; 10 nucleotides line up with TRBD1. V lost 4 bases, J lost 12 bases, and 3 bases stayed unmatched. The CDR3 consists of 12 residues. CDR1 and CDR2 (germline): SGHAT, FQNNGV. CDR3 in DNA: TGTGCCAGCAGCTCCAGGGACAGGGGGCAGTTCTTC. This codes for CASSSRDRGQFF.

The chain carries TRBV14 and TRBJ2-1; perhaps TRBD2 as D (5 bases). CDR3 length: 15 amino acids. Trimming took 1 base from V and 0 from J, leaving 7 bases between them. Germline assignment: CDR1 SGHDN and CDR2 FVKESK. For the CDR3, the DNA is TGTGCCAGCAGCCAAGTGGCGGGCTCCTACAATGAGCAGTTCTTC. This translates into CASSQVAGSYNEQFF.

This clone was observed a single time. This rearrangement joins TRBV28 to TRBJ1-5, with 8 bases aligning to TRBD1. The CDR3 is 17 residues long. Germline loops: CDR1 MDHEN, CDR2 SYDVKM. The junction had 12 bases not matched to a gene; V was cut back by 4 bases and J by 4 bases. CDR3 in amino acids: CASSSTGEWKENQPQHF. The DNA of the CDR3 is TGTGCCAGCAGTTCGACAGGGGAATGGAAGGAAAATCAGCCCCAGCATTTT.

In its sample, this clone was seen once. V usage is TRBV18 and J usage is TRBJ1-3, with D possibly TRBD1 on 5 matching bases. Germline CDR1 and CDR2: KGHSH and LQKENI. The CDR3 totals 14 residues. Trimming stripped 0 bases from V and 8 bases from J, with 11 bases between. CDR3 residues: CASSPPQGRDTIYF. CDR3 bases: TGTGCCAGCTCACCACCGCAGGGTCGAGACACCATATATTTT.

The chain is built from TRBV2 and TRBJ2-7; 10 positions agree with TRBD1. Germline-derived CDR1 and CDR2 are SNHLY and FYNNEI. V was pared by 6 bases and J by 4 bases, with 0 bases of the junction left unmatched. The CDR3 spans 12 residues. CDR3 bases: TGTGCCAGCAGGGGACAGGGGTACGAGCAGTACTTC. This codes for CASRGQGYEQYF.

This clone was observed a single time. V and J are TRBV18 and TRBJ1-5, with 7 bases aligning to TRBD1. The CDR3 runs to 18 residues. The V segment lost 6 bases and the J segment 0 bases; nucleotides outside the gene matches: 14. The germline V gene encodes CDR1 KGHSH and CDR2 LQKENI. DNA of the CDR3: TGTGCCAGCTCGGCCACAGGAGGGGGCGGGATTAGCAATCAGCCCCAGCATTTT. It translates to CASSATGGGGISNQPQHF.

This chain links TRBV10-2 with TRBJ1-1; possibly TRBD1 for D (5 bases). Looked up from germline, CDR1 is WSHSY and CDR2 is SAAADI. The CDR3 consists of 14 residues. Trimming removed 3 bases from V and 7 bases from J, with 15 bases in between. The CDR3 coding sequence is TGCGCCAGCAGTGAATACGGGACTGGGGGTGAAGCTTTCTTT. Amino acid sequence: CASSEYGTGGEAFF.